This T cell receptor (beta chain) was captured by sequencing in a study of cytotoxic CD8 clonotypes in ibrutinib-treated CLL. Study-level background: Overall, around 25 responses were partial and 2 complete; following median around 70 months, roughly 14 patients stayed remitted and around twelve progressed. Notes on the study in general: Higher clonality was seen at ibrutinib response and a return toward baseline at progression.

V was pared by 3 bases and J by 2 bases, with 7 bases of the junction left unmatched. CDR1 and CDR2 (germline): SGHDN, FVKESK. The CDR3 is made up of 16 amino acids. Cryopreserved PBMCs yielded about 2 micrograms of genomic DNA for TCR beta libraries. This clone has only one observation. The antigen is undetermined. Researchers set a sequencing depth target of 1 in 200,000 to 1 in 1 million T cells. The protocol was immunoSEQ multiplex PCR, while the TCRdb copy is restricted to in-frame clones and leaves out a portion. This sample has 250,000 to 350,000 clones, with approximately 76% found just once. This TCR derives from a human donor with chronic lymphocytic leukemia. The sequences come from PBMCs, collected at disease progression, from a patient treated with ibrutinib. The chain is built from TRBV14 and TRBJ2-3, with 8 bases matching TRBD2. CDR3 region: CASSHGISGDTDTQYF. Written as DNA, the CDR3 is TGTGCCAGCAGCCACGGAATTAGCGGGGACACAGATACGCAGTATTTT.